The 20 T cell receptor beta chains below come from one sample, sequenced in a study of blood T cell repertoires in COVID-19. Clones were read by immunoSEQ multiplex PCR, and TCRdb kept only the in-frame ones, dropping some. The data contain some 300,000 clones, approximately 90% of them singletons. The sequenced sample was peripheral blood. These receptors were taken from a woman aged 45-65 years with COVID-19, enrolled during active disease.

The CDR3 is CASSSTPPGSTDTQYF. The DNA of the CDR3 is TGTGCCAGCAGCTCCACTCCGCCAGGGAGCACAGATACGCAGTATTTT. The chain carries TRBV7-2 and TRBJ2-3; a weak D match, TRBD1 (5 bases). The CDR3 extends over 16 amino acids. V was pared by 4 bases and J by 0 bases, with 14 bases between. Germline values: CDR1 SGHTA, CDR2 FQGNSA.

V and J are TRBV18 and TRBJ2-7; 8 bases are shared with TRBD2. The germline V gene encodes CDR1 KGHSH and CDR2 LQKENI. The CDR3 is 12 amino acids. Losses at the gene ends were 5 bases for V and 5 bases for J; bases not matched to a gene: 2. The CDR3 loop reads CASSSRGDEQYF. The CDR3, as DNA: TGTGCCAGCTCATCGCGGGGGGACGAGCAGTACTTC. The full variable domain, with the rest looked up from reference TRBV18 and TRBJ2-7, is NAGVMQNPRHLVRRRGQEARLRCSPMKGHSHVYWYRQLPEEGLKFMVYLQKENIIDESGMPKERFSAEFPKEGPSILRIQQVVRGDSAAYFCASSSRGDEQYFGPGTRLTVT.

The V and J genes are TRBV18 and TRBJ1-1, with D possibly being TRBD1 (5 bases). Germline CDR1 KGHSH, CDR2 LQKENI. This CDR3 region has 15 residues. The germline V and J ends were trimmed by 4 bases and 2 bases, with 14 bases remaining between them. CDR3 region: CASSLHRGSNTEAFF. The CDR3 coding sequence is TGTGCCAGCTCACTACATAGGGGTAGTAACACTGAAGCTTTCTTT. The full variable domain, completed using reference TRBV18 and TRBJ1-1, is NAGVMQNPRHLVRRRGQEARLRCSPMKGHSHVYWYRQLPEEGLKFMVYLQKENIIDESGMPKERFSAEFPKEGPSILRIQQVVRGDSAAYFCASSLHRGSNTEAFFGQGTRLTVV.

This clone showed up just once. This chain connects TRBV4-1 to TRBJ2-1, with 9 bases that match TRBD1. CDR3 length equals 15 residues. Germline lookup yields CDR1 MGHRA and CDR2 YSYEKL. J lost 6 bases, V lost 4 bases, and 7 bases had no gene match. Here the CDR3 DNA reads TGCGCCAGCAGCCGAAACCGGGACAGGGTCAATGAGCAGTTCTTC. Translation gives CASSRNRDRVNEQFF.

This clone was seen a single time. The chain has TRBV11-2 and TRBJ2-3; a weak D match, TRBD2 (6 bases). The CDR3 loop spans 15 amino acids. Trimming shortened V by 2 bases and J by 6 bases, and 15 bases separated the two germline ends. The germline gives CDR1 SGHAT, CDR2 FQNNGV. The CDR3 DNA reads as TGTGCCAGCAGCTTACAACCTCGGGAGAAGGATACGCAGTATTTT. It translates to CASSLQPREKDTQYF.

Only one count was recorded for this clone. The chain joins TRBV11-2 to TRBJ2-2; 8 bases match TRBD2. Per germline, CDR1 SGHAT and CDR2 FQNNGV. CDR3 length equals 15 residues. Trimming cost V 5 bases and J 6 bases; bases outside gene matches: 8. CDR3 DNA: TGTGCCAGCAGCCAAAGCGGGAGAGGTCCCGGGGAGCTGTTTTTT. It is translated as CASSQSGRGPGELFF.

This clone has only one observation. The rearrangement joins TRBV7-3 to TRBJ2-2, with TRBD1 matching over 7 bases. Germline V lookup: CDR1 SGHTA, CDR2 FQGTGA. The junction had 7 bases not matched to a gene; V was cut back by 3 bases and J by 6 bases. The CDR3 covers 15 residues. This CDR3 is CASSLQGVGPGELFF. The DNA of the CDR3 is TGTGCCAGCAGCTTGCAGGGGGTCGGCCCCGGGGAGCTGTTTTTT.

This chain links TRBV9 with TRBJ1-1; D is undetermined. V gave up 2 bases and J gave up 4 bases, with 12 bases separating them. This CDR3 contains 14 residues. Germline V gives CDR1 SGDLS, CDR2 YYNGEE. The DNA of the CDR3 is TGTGCCAGCAGCGTTGACCGGGGATCCACTGAAGCTTTCTTT. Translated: CASSVDRGSTEAFF.

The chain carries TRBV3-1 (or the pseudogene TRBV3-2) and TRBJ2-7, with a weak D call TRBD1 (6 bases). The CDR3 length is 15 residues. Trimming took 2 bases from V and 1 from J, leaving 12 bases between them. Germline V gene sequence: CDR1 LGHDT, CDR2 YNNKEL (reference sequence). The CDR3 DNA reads TGTGCCAGCAGCCAATTACGGACAGAGTCCTACGAGCAGTACTTC. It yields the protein CASSQLRTESYEQYF.

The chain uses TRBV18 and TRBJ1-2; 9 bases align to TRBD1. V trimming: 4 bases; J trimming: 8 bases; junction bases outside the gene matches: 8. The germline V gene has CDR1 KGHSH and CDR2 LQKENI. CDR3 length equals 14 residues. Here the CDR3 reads CASSHRDRVGGYTF. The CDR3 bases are TGTGCCAGCTCACACCGGGACAGGGTCGGGGGCTACACCTTC.

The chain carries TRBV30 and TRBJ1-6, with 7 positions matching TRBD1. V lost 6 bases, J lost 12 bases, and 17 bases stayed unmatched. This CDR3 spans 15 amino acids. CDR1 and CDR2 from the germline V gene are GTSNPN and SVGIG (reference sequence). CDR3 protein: CACTHGGDSRLPLHF. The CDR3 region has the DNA TGTGCCTGTACCCATGGTGGGGACAGCAGATTACCCCTCCACTTT.

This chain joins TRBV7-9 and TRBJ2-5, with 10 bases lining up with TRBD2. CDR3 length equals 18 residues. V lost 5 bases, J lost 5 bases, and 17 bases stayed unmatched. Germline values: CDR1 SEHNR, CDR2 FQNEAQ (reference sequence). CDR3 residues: CASSLRGASGSFRETQYF. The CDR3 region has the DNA TGTGCCAGCAGCCTCCGGGGGGCTAGCGGGAGCTTCCGGGAGACCCAGTACTTC.

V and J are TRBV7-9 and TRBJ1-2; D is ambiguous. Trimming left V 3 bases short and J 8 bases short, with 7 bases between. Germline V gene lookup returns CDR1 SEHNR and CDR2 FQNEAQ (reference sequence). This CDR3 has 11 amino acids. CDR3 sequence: CASSFGEGYTF. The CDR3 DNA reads TGTGCCAGCAGCTTCGGGGAGGGCTACACCTTC.

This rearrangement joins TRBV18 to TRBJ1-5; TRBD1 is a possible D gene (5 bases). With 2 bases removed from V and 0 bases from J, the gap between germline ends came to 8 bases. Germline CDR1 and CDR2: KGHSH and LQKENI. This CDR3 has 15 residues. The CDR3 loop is CASSPDSLSNQPQHF. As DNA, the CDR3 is TGTGCCAGCTCACCAGACAGTCTTAGCAATCAGCCCCAGCATTTT.

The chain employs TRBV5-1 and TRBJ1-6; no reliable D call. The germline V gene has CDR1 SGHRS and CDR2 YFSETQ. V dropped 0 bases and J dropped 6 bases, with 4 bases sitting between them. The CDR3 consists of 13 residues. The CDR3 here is CASSLGPNSPLHF. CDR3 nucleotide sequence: TGCGCCAGCAGCTTGGGGCCTAATTCACCCCTCCACTTT.

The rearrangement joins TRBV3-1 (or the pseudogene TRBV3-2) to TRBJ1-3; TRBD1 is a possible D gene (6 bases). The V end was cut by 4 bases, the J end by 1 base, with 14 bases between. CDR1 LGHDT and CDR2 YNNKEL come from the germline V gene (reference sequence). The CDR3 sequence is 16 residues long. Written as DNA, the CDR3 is TGTGCCAGCAGCCGCCTACAGGGAAGGTCTGGAAACACCATATATTTT. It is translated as CASSRLQGRSGNTIYF.

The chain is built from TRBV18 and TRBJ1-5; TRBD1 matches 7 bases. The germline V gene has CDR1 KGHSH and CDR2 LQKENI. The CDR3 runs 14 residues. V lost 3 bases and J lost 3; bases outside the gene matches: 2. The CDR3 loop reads CASSPGTANQPQHF. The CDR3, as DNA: TGTGCCAGCTCACCCGGGACAGCCAATCAGCCCCAGCATTTT.

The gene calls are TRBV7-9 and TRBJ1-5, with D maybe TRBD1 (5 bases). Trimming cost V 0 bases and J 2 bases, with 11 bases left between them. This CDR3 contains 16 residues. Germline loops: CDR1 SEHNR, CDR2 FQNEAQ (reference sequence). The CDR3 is CASSLAGGAGNQPQHF. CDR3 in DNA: TGTGCCAGCAGCTTAGCCGGAGGGGCTGGCAATCAGCCCCAGCATTTT.

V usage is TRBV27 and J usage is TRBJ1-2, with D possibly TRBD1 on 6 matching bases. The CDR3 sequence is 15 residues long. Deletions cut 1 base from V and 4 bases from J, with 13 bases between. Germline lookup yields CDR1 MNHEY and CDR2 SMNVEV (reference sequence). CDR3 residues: CASSLWMTGGYGYTF. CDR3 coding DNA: TGTGCCAGCAGTTTATGGATGACAGGCGGCTATGGCTACACCTTC.

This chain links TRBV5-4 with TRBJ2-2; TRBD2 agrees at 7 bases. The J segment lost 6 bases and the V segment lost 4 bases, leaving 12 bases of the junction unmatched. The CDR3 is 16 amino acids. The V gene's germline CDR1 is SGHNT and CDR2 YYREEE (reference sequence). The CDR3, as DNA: TGTGCCAGCAGCCCAGCAGGACTAGAATCGTCCGGGGAGCTGTTTTTT. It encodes CASSPAGLESSGELFF. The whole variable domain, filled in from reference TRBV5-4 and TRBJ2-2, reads ETGVTQSPTHLIKTRGQQVTLRCSSQSGHNTVSWYQQALGQGPQFIFQYYREEENGRGNFPPRFSGLQFPNYSSELNVNALELDDSALYLCASSPAGLESSGELFFGEGSRLTVL.